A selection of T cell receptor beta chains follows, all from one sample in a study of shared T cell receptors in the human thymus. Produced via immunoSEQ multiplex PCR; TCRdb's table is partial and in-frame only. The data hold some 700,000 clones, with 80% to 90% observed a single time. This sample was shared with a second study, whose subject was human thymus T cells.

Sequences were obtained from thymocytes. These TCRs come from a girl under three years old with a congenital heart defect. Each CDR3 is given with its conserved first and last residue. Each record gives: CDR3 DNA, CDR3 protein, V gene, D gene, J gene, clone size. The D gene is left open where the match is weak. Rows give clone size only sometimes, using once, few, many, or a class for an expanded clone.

cdr3_nt: TGTGCCAGCCACCAGGGGACGCCGGCCATAGAAGCTTTCTTT
cdr3_aa: CASHQGTPAIEAFF
v_call: TRBV5-5
d_call: NA
j_call: TRBJ1-1
clone_size: NA

cdr3_nt: TGCGCCAGCAGCCAAGTAATGAGAGGACAGGGGGCGCGGGGCTACACCTTC
cdr3_aa: CASSQVMRGQGARGYTF
v_call: TRBV4-3
d_call: TRBD1
j_call: TRBJ1-2
clone_size: NA

cdr3_nt: TGTGCCAGCAGACTTACCAAGGACAGGGACGGGGTTCAGCCCCAGCATTTT
cdr3_aa: CASRLTKDRDGVQPQHF
v_call: TRBV28
d_call: TRBD1
j_call: TRBJ1-5
clone_size: NA

cdr3_nt: TGTGCCAGCAAAGGACAGGTTGGCGGCTACACCTTC
cdr3_aa: CASKGQVGGYTF
v_call: TRBV27
d_call: TRBD1
j_call: TRBJ1-2
clone_size: NA

cdr3_nt: TGTGCCAGCAGTGAAGCGAGGACAGGGAACGAAAAACTGTTTTTT
cdr3_aa: CASSEARTGNEKLFF
v_call: TRBV2
d_call: TRBD1
j_call: TRBJ1-4
clone_size: NA

cdr3_nt: TGTGCCAGCAGCTTCGGCCCCGGAGGAGCTTTCTTT
cdr3_aa: CASSFGPGGAFF
v_call: TRBV7-2
d_call: NA
j_call: TRBJ1-1
clone_size: NA

cdr3_nt: TGTGCCAGTAGCCCCCGGACGGTTGACAGGGGCTATGGCTACACCTTC
cdr3_aa: CASSPRTVDRGYGYTF
v_call: TRBV19
d_call: TRBD1
j_call: TRBJ1-2
clone_size: NA

cdr3_nt: TGTGCTAGTGGTTTGGAACTTAGCTCTGGGGCCAACGTCCTGACTTTC
cdr3_aa: CASGLELSSGANVLTF
v_call: TRBV12-5
d_call: NA
j_call: TRBJ2-6
clone_size: NA

cdr3_nt: TGCGCCAGCAGCGGCAGGGGGTATGAGCAGTTCTTC
cdr3_aa: CASSGRGYEQFF
v_call: TRBV4-1
d_call: TRBD1
j_call: TRBJ2-1
clone_size: NA

cdr3_nt: TGTGCCAGCAGCCCCCGCGCGCGGGGGATTAATGAGCAGTTCTTC
cdr3_aa: CASSPRARGINEQFF
v_call: TRBV7-2
d_call: TRBD2
j_call: TRBJ2-1
clone_size: NA

cdr3_nt: TGTGCCAGTAGATCCGGGACAGGCGGGTCCTACGAGCAGTACTTC
cdr3_aa: CASRSGTGGSYEQYF
v_call: TRBV19
d_call: TRBD1
j_call: TRBJ2-7
clone_size: NA

cdr3_nt: TGCGCCAGCAGTCAATCCGATTTCAGGGAGGGTGGCTATGGCTACACCTTC
cdr3_aa: CASSQSDFREGGYGYTF
v_call: TRBV23-1
d_call: NA
j_call: TRBJ1-2
clone_size: NA

cdr3_nt: TGCGCCAGCAGTGAGTCAGGGGCAGGGGGCGAGAACGTCTATCAGCCCCAGCATTTT
cdr3_aa: CASSESGAGGENVYQPQHF
v_call: TRBV10-2
d_call: TRBD1
j_call: TRBJ1-5
clone_size: NA

cdr3_nt: TGTGCCAGCAGCTTAGCCGGGCGGGGGGCCTCCTACGAGCAGTACTTC
cdr3_aa: CASSLAGRGASYEQYF
v_call: TRBV7-6
d_call: TRBD2
j_call: TRBJ2-7
clone_size: NA

cdr3_nt: TGTGCCAGCAGTGAAGACTCCTCTAGCTCCTACAATGAGCAGTTCTTC
cdr3_aa: CASSEDSSSSYNEQFF
v_call: TRBV6-1
d_call: NA
j_call: TRBJ2-1
clone_size: once